The sample holds one count of the clone carrying this T cell receptor beta chain. This entry belongs to a study of siplizumab effects on memory and regulatory T cells. Sequencing used immunoSEQ multiplex PCR; TCRdb keeps in-frame clones, though not all of them. The table lists over 65,000 clones, just under 95% of them singletons, with roughly 20% in the top ten. Germline V gene data show CDR1 as MDHEN and CDR2 as SYDVKM. V lost 3 bases and J 0 bases, leaving 8 bases between the germline ends. The CDR3 spans 15 residues. This receptor was taken from a human donor in good health. The rearrangement links TRBV28 to TRBJ1-4; the D is unclear. The sequencing sample was made of CD8+ T cells sorted from blood. CDR3 protein: CASSLAAATNEKLFF. Written as DNA, the CDR3 is TGTGCCAGCAGTTTGGCAGCCGCAACTAATGAAAAACTGTTTTTT.